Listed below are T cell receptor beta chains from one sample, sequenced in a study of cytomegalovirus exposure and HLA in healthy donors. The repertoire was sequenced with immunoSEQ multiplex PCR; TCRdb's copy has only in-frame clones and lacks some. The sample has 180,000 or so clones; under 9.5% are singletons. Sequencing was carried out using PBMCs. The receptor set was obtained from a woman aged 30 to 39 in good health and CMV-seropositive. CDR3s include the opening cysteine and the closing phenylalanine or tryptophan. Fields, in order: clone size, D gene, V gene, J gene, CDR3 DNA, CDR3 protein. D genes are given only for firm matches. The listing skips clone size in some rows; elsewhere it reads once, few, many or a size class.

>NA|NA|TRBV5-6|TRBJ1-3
TGTGCCAGCAGCTTGGACGCCGGAGATGGAAACACCATATATTTT
CASSLDAGDGNTIYF
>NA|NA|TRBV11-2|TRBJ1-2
TGTGCCAGCAGCCTAATATGGGCTTCTACAGGGAGGGGTGGCTACACCTTC
CASSLIWASTGRGGYTF
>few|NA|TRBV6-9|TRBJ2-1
TGTGCCAGCAGTTCGCCGACAGGAACATACAATGAGCAGTTCTTC
CASSSPTGTYNEQFF
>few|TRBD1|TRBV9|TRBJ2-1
TGTGCCAGCAGCGACCCGGTAGCCAGGGGGCAGGGGTGGCAGTTCTTC
CASSDPVARGQGWQFF
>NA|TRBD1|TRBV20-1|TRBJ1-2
TGCAGTGCTAGTGATGGCGGGACAGCCGTCTTC
CSASDGGTAVF
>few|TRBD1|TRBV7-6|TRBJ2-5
TGTGCCAGCAGCTTACCGGGACAGACAGGGACCCAGTACTTC
CASSLPGQTGTQYF
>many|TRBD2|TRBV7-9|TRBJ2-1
TGTGCCAGCAGCTCGTATCTAGCGGGAGGGAGGGATGAGCAGTTCTTC
CASSSYLAGGRDEQFF
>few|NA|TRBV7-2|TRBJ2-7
TGTGCCAGCAGCTTAGGTCTGGGACACTCCTACGAGCAGTACTTC
CASSLGLGHSYEQYF
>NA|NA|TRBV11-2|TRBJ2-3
TGTGCCAGCAGTCTCACCAGGTTCACAGATACGCAGTATTTT
CASSLTRFTDTQYF
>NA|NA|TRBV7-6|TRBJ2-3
TGTGCCAGCAGCTTAAAGCGGGATACGCAGTATTTT
CASSLKRDTQYF
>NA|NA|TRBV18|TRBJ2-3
TGTGCCAGCTCAGCCAGTACAGAAGATACGCAGTATTTT
CASSASTEDTQYF
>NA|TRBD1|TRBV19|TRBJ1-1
TGTGCCAGTAGTCGAATGACAGGGGGTGGAACTGAAGCTTTCTTT
CASSRMTGGGTEAFF
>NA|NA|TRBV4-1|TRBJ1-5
TGCGCCAGCAGCCAAACAGGGAGCAGCAATCAGCCCCAGCATTTT
CASSQTGSSNQPQHF
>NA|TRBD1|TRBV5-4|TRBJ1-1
TGTGCCAGCAGCTTGGCAGGGGGCGTAGGAACTGAAGCTTTCTTT
CASSLAGGVGTEAFF
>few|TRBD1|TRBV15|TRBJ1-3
TGTGCCACCAGCATGCGACAGGGGATGGGAAACACCATATATTTT
CATSMRQGMGNTIYF
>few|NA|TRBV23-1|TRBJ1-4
TGCGCCAGCAGTCAATCAAGCAGGGCGGTTGGCGAAAAACTGTTTTTT
CASSQSSRAVGEKLFF
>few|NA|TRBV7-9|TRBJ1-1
TGTGCCAGCAGCGGACGACAGATTGAAGCTTTCTTT
CASSGRQIEAFF
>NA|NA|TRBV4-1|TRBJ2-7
TGCGCCAGCAGCTACACGTCTGCCTACGAGCAGTACTTC
CASSYTSAYEQYF
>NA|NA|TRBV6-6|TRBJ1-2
TGTGCCAGCAGCGATACAGGGAACTATGGCTACACCTTC
CASSDTGNYGYTF
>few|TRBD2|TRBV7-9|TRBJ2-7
TGTGCCAGCAGCCCTGGGCGGGAGGTCTACGAGCAGTACTTC
CASSPGREVYEQYF
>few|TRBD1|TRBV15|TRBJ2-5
TGTGCCACCAGCGGACCGGGACAGGGTGTAGGAGAGACCCAGTACTTC
CATSGPGQGVGETQYF
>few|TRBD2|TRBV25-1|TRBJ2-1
TGTGCCAGCAGTGTATGGGCTAGCGGGAGTGATGAGCAGTTCTTC
CASSVWASGSDEQFF
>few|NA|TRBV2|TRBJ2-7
TGTGCCAGCAGTGTTGAGTTCGAGCAGTACTTC
CASSVEFEQYF
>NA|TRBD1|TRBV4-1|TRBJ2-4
TGCGCCAGCAGCCAAGGACAGGGGAAAAACATTCAGTACTTC
CASSQGQGKNIQYF
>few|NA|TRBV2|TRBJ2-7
TGTGCCAGCCGGCTTGAGGCCCGGCAGTACTTC
CASRLEARQYF
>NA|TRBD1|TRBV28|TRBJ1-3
TGTGCCAGCAGTTCCGGACAGGACATCACCATATATTTT
CASSSGQDITIYF
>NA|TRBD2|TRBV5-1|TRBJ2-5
TGCGCCAGCAGCTGGACGGGCGGGACTATCCAAGAGACCCAGTACTTC
CASSWTGGTIQETQYF
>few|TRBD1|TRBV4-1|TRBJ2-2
TGCGCCAGCAGCCTCACAGGGGTGTTCACCGGGGAGCTGTTTTTT
CASSLTGVFTGELFF
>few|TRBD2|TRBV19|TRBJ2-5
TGTGCCAGTAGTGTTGCGGGAGGGGGTGCCAAAGAGACCCAGTACTTC
CASSVAGGGAKETQYF
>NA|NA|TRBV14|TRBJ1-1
TGTGCCAGCAGCCAGGGGCTGGTTGGTGAAGCTTTCTTT
CASSQGLVGEAFF
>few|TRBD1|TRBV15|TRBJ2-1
TGTGCCACCAGTTTTTCTCCGGGACAGGTGGACAATGAGCAGTTCTTC
CATSFSPGQVDNEQFF
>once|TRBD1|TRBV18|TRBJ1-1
TGTGCCAGCTCATCACAGGGGGCCTTGAACACTGAAGCTTTCTTT
CASSSQGALNTEAFF
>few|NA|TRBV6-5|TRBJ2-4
TGTGCCAGCAGTCCAACAGTAGCCAAAAACATTCAGTACTTC
CASSPTVAKNIQYF
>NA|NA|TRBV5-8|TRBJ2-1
TGTGCCAGCAGACAGGGAAGGGAGCAGTTCTTC
CASRQGREQFF
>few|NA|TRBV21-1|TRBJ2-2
TGTGCCAGCAGCAAGAGTTCCGGGGAGCTGTTTTTT
CASSKSSGELFF
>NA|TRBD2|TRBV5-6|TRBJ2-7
TGTGCCAGCAGCGGGGGGGTTAGCGGGAGCTACGAGCAGTACTTC
CASSGGVSGSYEQYF
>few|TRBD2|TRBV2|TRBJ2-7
TGTGCCAGCAGTGAAAGCTGGGGGGAGGGCCTTTACGAGCAGTACTTC
CASSESWGEGLYEQYF
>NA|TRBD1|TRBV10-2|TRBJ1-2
TGCGCCAGCAGTGAGGGCGCGATATCGGGACAGGGAAGTAAAGGCTACACCTTC
CASSEGAISGQGSKGYTF
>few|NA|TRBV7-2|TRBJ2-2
TGTGCCAGCAGCTTAAGACTGGGGAACACCGGGGAGCTGTTTTTT
CASSLRLGNTGELFF
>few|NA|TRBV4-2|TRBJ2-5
TGTGCCAGCAGCCAAGCTCCGAGACTAGGTTCCGAGACCCAGTACTTC
CASSQAPRLGSETQYF
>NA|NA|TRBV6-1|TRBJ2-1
TGTGCCAGCTTTGGGACACTCTACAATGAGCAGTTCTTC
CASFGTLYNEQFF
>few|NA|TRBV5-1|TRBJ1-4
TGCGCCAGCAGTCCGACAGTAACTAATGAAAAACTGTTTTTT
CASSPTVTNEKLFF
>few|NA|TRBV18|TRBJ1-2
TGTGCCAGCTCACCGGTATACGGGGACTATGGCTACACCTTC
CASSPVYGDYGYTF
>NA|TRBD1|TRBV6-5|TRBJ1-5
TGTGCCAGCAGTCGTACAGGGGGCTCTAATCAGCCCCAGCATTTT
CASSRTGGSNQPQHF
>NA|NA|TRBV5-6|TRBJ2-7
TGTGCCAGCAGCTTGGAAGGGACTTCCTACGAGCAGTACTTC
CASSLEGTSYEQYF
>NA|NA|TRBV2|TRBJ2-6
TGTGCCAGCATGGGGCAGGGCTCTGGGGCCAACGTCCTGACTTTC
CASMGQGSGANVLTF
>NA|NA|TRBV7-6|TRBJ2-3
TGTGCCAGCAGCCCAGGGAAGGGGCGGACAGATACGCAGTATTTT
CASSPGKGRTDTQYF
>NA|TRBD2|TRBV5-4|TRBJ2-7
TGTGCCACGGGGGGAGGAGAGAACGAGCAGTACTTC
CATGGGENEQYF
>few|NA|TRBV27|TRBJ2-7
TGTGCCGCCACAGGCGAGCAGTACTTC
CAATGEQYF
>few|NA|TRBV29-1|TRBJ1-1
TGCAGCCCCGTGGCAGAGGGTAGAGCTTTCTTT
CSPVAEGRAFF
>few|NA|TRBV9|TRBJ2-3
TGTGCCAGCAGCTCCTATAGCACAGATACGCAGTATTTT
CASSSYSTDTQYF
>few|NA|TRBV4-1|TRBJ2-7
TGCGCCAGCAGCCAACGCTCGAGCGGCATAACATACGAGCAGTACTTC
CASSQRSSGITYEQYF
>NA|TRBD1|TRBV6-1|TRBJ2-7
TGTGCCAGCAGTGTCTCGACAGGGGGTAACTACGAGCAGTACTTC
CASSVSTGGNYEQYF
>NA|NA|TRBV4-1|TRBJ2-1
TGCGCCAGCAGCCTTATCGCAACTCGGCAGGGAAGCTATGAGCAGTTCTTC
CASSLIATRQGSYEQFF
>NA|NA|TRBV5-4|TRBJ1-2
TGTGCCAGCAGCTTGGACCAGGGTCCCTATGGCTACACCTTC
CASSLDQGPYGYTF